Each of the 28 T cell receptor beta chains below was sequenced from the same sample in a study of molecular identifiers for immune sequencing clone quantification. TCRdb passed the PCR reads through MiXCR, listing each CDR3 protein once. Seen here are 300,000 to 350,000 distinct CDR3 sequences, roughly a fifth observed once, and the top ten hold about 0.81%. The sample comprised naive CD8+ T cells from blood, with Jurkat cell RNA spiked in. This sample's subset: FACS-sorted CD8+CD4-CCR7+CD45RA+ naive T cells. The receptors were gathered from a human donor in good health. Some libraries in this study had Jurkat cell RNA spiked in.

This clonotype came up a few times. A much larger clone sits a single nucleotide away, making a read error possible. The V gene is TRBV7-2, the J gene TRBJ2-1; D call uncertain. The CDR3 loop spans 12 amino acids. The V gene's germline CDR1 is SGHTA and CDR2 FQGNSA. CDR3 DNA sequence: TGTGCCAGCAGCTTAGCGCCTCATGAGCAGTCCTTC. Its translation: CASSLAPHEQSF.

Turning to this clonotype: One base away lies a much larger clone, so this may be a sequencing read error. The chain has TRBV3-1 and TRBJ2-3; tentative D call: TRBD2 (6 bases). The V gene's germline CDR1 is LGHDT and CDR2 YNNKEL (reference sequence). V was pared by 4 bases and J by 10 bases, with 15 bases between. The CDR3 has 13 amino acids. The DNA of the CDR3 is TGTGCCAGCAGCCCAGACTCTAGCGATGCGCAGTATTTT. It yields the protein CASSPDSSDAQYF.

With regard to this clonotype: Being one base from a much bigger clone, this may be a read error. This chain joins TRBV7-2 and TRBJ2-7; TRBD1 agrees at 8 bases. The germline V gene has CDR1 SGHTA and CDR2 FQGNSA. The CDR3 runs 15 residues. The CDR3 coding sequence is TGTGCCTGCAGCTTAGCGCTCGGGACAGGCTACGAGCAGTACTTC. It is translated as CACSLALGTGYEQYF.

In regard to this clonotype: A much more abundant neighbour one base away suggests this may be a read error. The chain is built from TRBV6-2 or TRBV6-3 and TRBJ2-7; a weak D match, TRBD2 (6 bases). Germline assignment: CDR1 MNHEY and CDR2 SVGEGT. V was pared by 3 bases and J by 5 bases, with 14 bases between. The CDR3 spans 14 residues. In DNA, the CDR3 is TGTGCCAGCAGTTATGGTGGCAGGAGGGACGAGCAGTACTTC. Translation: CASSYGGRRDEQYF.

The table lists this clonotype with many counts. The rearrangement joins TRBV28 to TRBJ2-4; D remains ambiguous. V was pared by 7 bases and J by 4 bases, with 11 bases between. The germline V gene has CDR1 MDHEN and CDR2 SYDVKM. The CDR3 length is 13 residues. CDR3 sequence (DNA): TGTGCCAGCACGAGCCAGAATAAAAACATTCAGTACTTC. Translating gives CASTSQNKNIQYF.

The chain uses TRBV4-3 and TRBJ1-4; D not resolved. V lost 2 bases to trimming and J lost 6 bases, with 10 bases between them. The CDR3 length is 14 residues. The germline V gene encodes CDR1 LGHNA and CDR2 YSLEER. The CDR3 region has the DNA TGCGCCAGCAGCCAACAAGGAAGAGATGAAAAACTGTTTTTT. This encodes CASSQQGRDEKLFF.

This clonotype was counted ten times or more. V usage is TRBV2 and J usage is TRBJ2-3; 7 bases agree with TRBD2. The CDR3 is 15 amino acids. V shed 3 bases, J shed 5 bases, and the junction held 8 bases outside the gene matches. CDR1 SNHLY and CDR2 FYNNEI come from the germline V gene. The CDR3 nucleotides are TGTGCCAGCAGTGAGGGGAGGGCGGGCCTAGATACGCAGTATTTT. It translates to CASSEGRAGLDTQYF.

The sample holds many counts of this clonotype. As DNA, the CDR3 is TGTGCCAGCAGTGAAGCGTCTTCGGGCTCGGAGGAGCAGTACTTC. The encoded protein is CASSEASSGSEEQYF. V and J are TRBV6-1 and TRBJ2-7; D gene ambiguous. The CDR3 runs to 15 residues. V was pared by 0 bases and J by 7 bases, with 16 bases between. CDR1 is MNHNS, CDR2 SASEGT, per germline.

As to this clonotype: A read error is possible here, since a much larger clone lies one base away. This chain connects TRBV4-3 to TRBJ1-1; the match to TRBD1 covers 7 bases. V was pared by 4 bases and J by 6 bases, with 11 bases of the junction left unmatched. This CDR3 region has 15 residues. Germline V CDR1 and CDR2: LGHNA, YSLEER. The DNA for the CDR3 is TGCGCCAGCAGCCTCAGGGTAGGGGGCCGTGCTGAAGCTTTCTTT. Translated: CASSLRVGGRAEAFF.

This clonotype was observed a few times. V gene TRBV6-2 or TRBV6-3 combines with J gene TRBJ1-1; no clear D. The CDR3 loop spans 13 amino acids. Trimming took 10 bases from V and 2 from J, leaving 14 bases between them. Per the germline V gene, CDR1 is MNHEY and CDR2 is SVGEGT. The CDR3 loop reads CATQTVDNTEAFF. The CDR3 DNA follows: TGTGCCACCCAGACCGTGGATAACACTGAAGCTTTCTTT.

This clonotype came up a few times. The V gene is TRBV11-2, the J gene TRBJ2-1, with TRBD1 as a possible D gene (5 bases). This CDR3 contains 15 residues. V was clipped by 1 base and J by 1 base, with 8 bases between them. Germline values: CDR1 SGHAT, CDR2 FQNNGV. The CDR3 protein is CASSLVDSSYNEQFF. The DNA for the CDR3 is TGTGCCAGCAGCTTAGTCGACAGTTCCTACAATGAGCAGTTCTTC.

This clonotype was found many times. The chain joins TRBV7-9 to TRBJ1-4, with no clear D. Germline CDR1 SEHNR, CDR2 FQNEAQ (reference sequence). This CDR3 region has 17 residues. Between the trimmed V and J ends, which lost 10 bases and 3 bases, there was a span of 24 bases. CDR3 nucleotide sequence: TGTGCCACCAACGGCGAGAGGTTTAATCCCCCTAATGAAAAACTGTTTTTT. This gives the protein CATNGERFNPPNEKLFF.

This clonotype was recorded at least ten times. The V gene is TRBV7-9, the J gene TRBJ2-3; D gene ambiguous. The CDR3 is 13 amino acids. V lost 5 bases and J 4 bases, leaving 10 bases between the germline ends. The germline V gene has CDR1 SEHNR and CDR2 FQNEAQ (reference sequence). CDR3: CASSHPSSDTQYF. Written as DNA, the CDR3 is TGTGCCAGCAGCCACCCATCCTCAGATACGCAGTATTTT.

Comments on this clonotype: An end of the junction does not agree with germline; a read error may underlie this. The CDR3 here is CASSLVRGNSYEQCF. In DNA, the CDR3 is TGTGCCAGCAGCTTAGTGCGGGGTAATAGCTACGAGCAGTGCTTC. The V call is TRBV7-9, the J call TRBJ2-7; D perhaps matches TRBD2 (6 bases). Germline CDR1 SEHNR, CDR2 FQNEAQ (reference sequence). This CDR3 spans 15 amino acids. Supplemented by reference TRBV7-9 and TRBJ2-7, the full variable domain reads DTGVSQNPRHKITKRGQNVTFRCDPISEHNRLYWYRQTLGQGPEFLTYFQNEAQLEKSRLLSDRFSAERPKGSFSTLEIQRTEQGDSAMYLCASSLVRGNSYEQCFGPGTRLTVT.

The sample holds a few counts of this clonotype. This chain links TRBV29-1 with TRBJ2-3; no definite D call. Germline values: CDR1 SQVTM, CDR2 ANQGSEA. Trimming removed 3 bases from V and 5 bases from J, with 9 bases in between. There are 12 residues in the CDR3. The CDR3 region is CSVEDGIDTQYF. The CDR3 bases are TGCAGCGTTGAGGATGGGATAGATACGCAGTATTTT.

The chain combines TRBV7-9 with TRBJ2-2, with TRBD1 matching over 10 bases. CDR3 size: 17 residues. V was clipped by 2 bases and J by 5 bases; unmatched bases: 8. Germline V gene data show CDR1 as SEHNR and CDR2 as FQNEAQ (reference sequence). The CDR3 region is CASSLPRQGALTGELFF. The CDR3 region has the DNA TGTGCCAGCAGCTTACCCAGACAGGGGGCGCTTACCGGGGAGCTGTTTTTT.

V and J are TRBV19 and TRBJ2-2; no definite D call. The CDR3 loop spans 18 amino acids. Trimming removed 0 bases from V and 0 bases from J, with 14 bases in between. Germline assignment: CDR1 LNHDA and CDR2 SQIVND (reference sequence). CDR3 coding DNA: TGTGCCAGTAGTATAGATGACTTGGTGTCCGCGAACACCGGGGAGCTGTTTTTT. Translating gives CASSIDDLVSANTGELFF.

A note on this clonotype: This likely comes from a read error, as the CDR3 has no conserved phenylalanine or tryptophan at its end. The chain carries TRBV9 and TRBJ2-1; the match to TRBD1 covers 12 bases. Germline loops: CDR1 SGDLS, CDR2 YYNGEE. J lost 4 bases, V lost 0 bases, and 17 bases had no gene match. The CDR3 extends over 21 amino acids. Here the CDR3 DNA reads TGTGCCAGCAGCGTAGCAAGGGACAGGGGGCATCTAAACCATCCATACAATGAGCAGTTCCTC. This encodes CASSVARDRGHLNHPYNEQFL.

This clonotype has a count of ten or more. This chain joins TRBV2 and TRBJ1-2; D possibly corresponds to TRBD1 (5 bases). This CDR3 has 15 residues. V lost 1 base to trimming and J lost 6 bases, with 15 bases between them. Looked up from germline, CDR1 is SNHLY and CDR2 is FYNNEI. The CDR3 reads CASSEVVRRADGYTF. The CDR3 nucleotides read TGTGCCAGCAGTGAAGTCGTTCGCAGGGCCGATGGCTACACCTTC.

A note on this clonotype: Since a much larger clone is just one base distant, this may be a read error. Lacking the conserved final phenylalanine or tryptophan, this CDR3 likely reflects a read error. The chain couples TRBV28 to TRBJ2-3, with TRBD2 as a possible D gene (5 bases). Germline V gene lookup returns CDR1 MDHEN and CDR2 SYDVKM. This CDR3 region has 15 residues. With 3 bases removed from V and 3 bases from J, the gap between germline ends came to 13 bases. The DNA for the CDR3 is TGTGCCAGCAGTTTGGAAGGAGGAGATACAGATACGCAGTATTTA. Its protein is CASSLEGGDTDTQYL.

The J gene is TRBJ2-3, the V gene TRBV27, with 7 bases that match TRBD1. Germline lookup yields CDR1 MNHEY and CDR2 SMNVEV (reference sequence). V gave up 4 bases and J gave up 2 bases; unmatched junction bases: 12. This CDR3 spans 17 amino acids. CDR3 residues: CASSSAVTGIFTDTQYF. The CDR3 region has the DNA TGTGCCAGCAGTTCTGCGGTGACAGGGATTTTCACAGATACGCAGTATTTT.

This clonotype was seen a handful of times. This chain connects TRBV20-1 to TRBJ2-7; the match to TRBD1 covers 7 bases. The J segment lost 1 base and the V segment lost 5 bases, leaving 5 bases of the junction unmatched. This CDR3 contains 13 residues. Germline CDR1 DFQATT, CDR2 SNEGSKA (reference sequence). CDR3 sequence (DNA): TGCAGTGCTCCACGACAGGGATCCTACGAGCAGTACTTC. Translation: CSAPRQGSYEQYF.

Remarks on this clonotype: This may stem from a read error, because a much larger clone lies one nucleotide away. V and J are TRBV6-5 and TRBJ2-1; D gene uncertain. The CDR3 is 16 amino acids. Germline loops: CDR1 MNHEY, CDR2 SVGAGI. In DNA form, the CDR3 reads TGTGCCAGCAGTTACGCAACCCTAGGATCTGACAATGAGCAGCTCTTC. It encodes CASSYATLGSDNEQLF.

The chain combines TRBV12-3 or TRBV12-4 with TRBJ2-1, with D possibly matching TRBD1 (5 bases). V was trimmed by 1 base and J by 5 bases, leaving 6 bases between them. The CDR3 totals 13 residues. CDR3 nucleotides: TGTGCCAGCAGTTTAGGACAGCACAATGAGCAGTTCTTC. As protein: CASSLGQHNEQFF.

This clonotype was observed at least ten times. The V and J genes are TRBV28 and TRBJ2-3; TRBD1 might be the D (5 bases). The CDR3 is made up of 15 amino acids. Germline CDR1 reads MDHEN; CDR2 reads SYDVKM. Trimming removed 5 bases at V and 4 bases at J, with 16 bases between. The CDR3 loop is CASSPLQGGPDTQYF. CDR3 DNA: TGTGCCAGCAGTCCCCTCCAGGGCGGCCCAGATACGCAGTATTTT.

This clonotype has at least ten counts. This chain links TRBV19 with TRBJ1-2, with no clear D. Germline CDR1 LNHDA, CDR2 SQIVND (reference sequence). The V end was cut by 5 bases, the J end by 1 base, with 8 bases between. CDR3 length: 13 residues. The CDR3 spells CASSESGNYGYTF. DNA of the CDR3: TGTGCCAGTAGTGAAAGTGGTAACTATGGCTACACCTTC.

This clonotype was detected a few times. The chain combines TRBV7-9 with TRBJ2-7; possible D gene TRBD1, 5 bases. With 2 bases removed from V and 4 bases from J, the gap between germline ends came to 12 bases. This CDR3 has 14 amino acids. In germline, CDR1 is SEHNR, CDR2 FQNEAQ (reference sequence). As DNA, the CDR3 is TGTGCCAGCAGCTTACCTGGCAGGGAATACGAGCAGTACTTC. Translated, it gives CASSLPGREYEQYF. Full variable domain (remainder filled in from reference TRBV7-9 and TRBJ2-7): DTGVSQNPRHKITKRGQNVTFRCDPISEHNRLYWYRQTLGQGPEFLTYFQNEAQLEKSRLLSDRFSAERPKGSFSTLEIQRTEQGDSAMYLCASSLPGREYEQYFGPGTRLTVT.

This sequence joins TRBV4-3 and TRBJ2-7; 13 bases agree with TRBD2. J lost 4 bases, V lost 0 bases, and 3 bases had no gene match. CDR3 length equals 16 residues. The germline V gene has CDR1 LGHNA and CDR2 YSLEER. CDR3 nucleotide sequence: TGCGCCAGCAGCCAAGATAGGACTAGCGGGAGATACGAGCAGTACTTC. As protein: CASSQDRTSGRYEQYF.